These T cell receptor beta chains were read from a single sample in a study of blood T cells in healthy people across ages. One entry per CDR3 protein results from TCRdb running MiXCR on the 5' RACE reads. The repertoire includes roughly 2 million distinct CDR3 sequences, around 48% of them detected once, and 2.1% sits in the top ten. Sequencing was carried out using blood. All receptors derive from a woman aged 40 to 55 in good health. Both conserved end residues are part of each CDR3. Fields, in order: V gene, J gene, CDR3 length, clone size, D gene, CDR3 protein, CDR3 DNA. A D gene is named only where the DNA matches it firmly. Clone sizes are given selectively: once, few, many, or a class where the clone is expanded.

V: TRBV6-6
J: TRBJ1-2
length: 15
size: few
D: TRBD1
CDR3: CASSYPRTGIYGYTF
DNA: TGTGCCAGCAGTTACCCGAGGACAGGGATATATGGCTACACCTTC

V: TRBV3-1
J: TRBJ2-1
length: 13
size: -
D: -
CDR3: CASSQDRAGQQFF
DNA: TGTGCCAGCAGCCAAGATCGCGCGGGGCAACAGTTCTTC

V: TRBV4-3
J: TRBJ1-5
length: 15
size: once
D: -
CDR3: CASSQGLNSNQPQHF
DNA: TGCGCCAGCAGCCAAGGACTTAATAGCAATCAGCCCCAGCATTTT

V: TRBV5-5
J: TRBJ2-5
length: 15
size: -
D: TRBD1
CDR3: CASSLTGEHGETQYF
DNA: TGTGCCAGCAGCTTGACAGGGGAGCATGGAGAGACCCAGTACTTC

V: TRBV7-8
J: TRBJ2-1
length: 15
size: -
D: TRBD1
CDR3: CASSGWDRGYNGQFF
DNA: TGTGCCAGCAGCGGATGGGACAGGGGGTACAATGGGCAGTTCTTC

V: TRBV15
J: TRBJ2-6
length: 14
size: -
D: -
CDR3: CATSRGPGANVLTF
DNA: TGTGCCACCAGCAGAGGTCCTGGGGCCAACGTCCTGACTTTC

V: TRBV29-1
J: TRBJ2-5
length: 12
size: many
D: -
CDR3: CSVELSSGTQYF
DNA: TGCAGCGTTGAACTGAGTTCGGGGACCCAGTACTTC

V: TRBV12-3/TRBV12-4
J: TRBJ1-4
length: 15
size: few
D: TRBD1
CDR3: CASRDTGTGPEKLFF
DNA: TGTGCCAGCAGGGATACCGGGACAGGGCCGGAAAAACTGTTTTTT

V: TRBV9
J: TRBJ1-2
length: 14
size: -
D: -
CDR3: CTSSVTQGLYGYTF
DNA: TGTACCAGCAGCGTGACCCAGGGCCTCTATGGCTACACCTTC

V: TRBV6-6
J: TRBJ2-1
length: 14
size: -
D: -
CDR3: CASSYSQGRSEQFF
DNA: TGTGCCAGCAGTTATAGTCAGGGGAGGTCTGAGCAGTTCTTC

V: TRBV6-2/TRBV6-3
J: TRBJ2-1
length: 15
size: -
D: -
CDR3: CASSADRIYYNEQFF
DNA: TGTGCCAGCAGCGCGGACAGAATATATTACAATGAGCAGTTCTTC

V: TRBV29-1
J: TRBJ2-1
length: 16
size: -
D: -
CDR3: CSVEGSRETRDNEQFF
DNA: TGCAGCGTTGAAGGTAGCCGGGAGACTAGGGACAATGAGCAGTTCTTC

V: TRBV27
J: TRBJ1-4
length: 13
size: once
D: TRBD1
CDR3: CASTYRGGEKLFF
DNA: TGTGCCAGCACCTACAGGGGCGGTGAAAAACTGTTTTTT

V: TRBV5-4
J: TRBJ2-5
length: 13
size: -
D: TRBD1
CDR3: CAGRQGQQETQYF
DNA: TGTGCCGGGAGACAGGGCCAGCAAGAGACCCAGTACTTC

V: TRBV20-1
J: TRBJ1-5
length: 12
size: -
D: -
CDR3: CSAPYRDQPQHF
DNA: TGCAGTGCTCCATACAGGGATCAGCCCCAGCATTTT

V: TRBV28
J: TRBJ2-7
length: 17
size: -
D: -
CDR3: CASSPAGRGPKDYEQYF
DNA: TGTGCCAGCAGCCCTGCCGGCAGGGGCCCTAAAGACTACGAGCAGTACTTC

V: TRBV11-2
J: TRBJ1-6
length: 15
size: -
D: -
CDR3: CASSLDRGYSSPLHF
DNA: TGTGCCAGCAGCTTAGATCGTGGATACAGTTCACCCCTCCACTTT

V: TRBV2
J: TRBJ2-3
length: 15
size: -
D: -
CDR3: CASNPPDGYTDTQYF
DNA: TGTGCCAGCAATCCTCCGGACGGGTACACAGATACGCAGTATTTT

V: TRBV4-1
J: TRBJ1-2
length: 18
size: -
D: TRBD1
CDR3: CASSQGCETLRGNYGYTF
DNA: TGCGCCAGCAGCCAAGGGTGCGAGACGCTCAGGGGGAACTATGGCTACACCTTC

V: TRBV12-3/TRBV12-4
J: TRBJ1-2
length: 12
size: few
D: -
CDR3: CASSFGRGGYTF
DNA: TGTGCCAGCAGTTTCGGGCGTGGTGGCTACACCTTC

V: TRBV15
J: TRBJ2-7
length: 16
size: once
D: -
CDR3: CATSGGGASSYNEQYF
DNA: TGTGCCACCAGCGGGGGGGGCGCCAGCTCCTACAATGAGCAGTACTTC

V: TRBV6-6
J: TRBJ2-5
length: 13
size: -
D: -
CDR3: CASTQQFQETQYF
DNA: TGTGCCAGCACCCAACAGTTCCAAGAGACCCAGTACTTC

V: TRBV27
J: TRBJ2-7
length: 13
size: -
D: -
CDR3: CASSFRTAYEQYF
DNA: TGTGCCAGCAGTTTTCGGACAGCCTACGAGCAGTACTTC